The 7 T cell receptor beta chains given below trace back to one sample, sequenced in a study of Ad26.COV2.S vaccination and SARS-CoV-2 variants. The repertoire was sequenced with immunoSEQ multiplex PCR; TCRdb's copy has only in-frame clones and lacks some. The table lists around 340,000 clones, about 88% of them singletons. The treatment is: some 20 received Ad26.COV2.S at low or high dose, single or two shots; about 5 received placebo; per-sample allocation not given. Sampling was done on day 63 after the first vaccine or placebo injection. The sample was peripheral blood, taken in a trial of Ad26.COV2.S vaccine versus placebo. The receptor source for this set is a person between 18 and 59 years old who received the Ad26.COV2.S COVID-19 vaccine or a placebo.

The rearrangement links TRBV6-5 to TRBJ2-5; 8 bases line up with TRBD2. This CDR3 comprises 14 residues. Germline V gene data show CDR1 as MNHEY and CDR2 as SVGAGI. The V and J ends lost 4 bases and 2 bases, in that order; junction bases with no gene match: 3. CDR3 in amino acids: CASSWGLGQETQYF. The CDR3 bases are TGTGCCAGCAGTTGGGGACTAGGGCAAGAGACCCAGTACTTC.

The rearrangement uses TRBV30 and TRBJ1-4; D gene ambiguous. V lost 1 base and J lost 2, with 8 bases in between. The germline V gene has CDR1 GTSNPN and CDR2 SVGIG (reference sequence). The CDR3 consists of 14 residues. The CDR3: CAWSGTTTNEKLFF. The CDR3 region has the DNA TGTGCCTGGAGTGGGACTACTACTAATGAAAAACTGTTTTTT.

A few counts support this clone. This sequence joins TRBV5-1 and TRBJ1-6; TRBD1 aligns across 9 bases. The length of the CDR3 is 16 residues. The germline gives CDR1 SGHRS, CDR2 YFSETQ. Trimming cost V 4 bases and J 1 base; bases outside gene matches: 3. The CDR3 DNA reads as TGCGCCAGCAGCGAAGGACAGGGGTCCTATAATTCACCCCTCCACTTT. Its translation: CASSEGQGSYNSPLHF. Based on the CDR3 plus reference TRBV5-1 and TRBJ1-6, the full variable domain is KAGVTQTPRYLIKTRGQQVTLSCSPISGHRSVSWYQQTPGQGLQFLFEYFSETQRNKGNFPGRFSGRQFSNSRSEMNVSTLELGDSALYLCASSEGQGSYNSPLHFGNGTRLTVT.

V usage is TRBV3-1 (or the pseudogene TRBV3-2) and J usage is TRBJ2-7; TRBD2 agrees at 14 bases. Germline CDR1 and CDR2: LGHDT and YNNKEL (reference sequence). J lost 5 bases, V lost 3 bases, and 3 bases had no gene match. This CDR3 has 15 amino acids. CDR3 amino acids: CASSQRTSGRNEQYF. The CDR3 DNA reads TGTGCCAGCAGCCAGCGGACTAGCGGGAGGAACGAGCAGTACTTC.

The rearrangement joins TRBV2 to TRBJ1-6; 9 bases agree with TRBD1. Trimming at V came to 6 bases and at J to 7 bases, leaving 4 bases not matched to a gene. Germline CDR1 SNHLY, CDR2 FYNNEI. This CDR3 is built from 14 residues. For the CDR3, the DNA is TGTGCCAGCAGCCCGGGACAGGGCAATTCACCCCTCCACTTT. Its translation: CASSPGQGNSPLHF.

The CDR3 region is CASRPGTGVGNTIYF. CDR3 DNA sequence: TGTGCCAGCAGGCCCGGGACAGGAGTTGGAAACACCATATATTTT. V and J are TRBV9 and TRBJ1-3; TRBD1 matches at 8 bases. Germline assignment: CDR1 SGDLS and CDR2 YYNGEE. Losses at the gene ends were 5 bases for V and 3 bases for J; bases not matched to a gene: 7. There are 15 residues in the CDR3.

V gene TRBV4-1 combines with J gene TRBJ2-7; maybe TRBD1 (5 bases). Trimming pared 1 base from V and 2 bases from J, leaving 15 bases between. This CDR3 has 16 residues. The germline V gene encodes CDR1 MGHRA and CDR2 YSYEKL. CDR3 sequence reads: CASSQVRGLGTYEQYF. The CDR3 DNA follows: TGCGCCAGCAGCCAAGTAAGGGGCCTAGGCACCTACGAGCAGTACTTC.